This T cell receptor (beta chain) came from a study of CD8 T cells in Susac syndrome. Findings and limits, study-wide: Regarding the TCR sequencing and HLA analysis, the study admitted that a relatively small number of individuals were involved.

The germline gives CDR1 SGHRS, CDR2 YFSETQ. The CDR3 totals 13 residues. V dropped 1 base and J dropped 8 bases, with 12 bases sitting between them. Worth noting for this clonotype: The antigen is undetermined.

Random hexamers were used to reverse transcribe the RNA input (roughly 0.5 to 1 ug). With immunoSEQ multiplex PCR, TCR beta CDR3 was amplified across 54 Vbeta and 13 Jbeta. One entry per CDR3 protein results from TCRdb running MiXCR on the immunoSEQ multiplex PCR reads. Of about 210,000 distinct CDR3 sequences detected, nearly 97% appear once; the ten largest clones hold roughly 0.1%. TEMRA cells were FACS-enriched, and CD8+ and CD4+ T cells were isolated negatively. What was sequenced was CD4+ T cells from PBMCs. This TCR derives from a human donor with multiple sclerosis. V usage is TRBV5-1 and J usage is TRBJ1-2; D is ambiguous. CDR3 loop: CASSLLPGNGYTF. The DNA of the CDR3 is TGCGCCAGCAGCTTGCTCCCGGGGAACGGCTACACCTTC. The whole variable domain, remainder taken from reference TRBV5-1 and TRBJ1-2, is KAGVTQTPRYLIKTRGQQVTLSCSPISGHRSVSWYQQTPGQGLQFLFEYFSETQRNKGNFPGRFSGRQFSNSRSEMNVSTLELGDSALYLCASSLLPGNGYTFGSGTRLTVV.